This TCR beta chain was identified during a study of shared clonotypes between healthy human individuals. The deep-level immunoSEQ assay was used. The protocol was immunoSEQ multiplex PCR, while the TCRdb copy is restricted to in-frame clones and leaves out a portion. The data contain 600,000 to 750,000 clones, 72% of them singletons. Splitting the CD4+ cells yielded a CD45RA+ naive subset and a CD45RA-negative memory subset. Germline V CDR1 and CDR2: LNHDA, SQIVND (reference sequence). Deletions cut 1 base from V and 1 base from J, with 10 bases between. The CDR3 totals 15 residues. The rearrangement uses TRBV19 and TRBJ1-1; D gene ambiguous. Material for sequencing was memory CD4+ T cells sorted from blood. Stated subset: CD45RA-negative fraction. This TCR derives from a woman aged 30 to 39 in good health. CDR3 protein: CASSIAATGNTEAFF. CDR3 DNA sequence: TGTGCCAGTAGTATAGCGGCTACCGGGAACACTGAAGCTTTCTTT.